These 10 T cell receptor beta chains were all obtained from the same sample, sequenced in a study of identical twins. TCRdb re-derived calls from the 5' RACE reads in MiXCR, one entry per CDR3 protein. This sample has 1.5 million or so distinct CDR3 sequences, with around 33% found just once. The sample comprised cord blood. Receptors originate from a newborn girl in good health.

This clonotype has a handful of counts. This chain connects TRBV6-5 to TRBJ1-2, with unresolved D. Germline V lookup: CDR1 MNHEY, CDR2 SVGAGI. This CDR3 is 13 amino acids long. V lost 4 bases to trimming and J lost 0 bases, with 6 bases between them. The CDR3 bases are TGTGCCAGCAGTTTTAGGCCTAACTATGGCTACACCTTC. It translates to CASSFRPNYGYTF.

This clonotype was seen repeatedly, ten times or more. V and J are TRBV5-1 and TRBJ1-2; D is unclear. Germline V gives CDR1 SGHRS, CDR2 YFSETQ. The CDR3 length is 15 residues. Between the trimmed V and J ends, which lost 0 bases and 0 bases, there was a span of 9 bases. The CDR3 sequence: CASSLAAGANYGYTF. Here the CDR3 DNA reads TGCGCCAGCAGCTTGGCCGCGGGAGCTAACTATGGCTACACCTTC. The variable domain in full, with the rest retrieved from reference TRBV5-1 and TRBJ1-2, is KAGVTQTPRYLIKTRGQQVTLSCSPISGHRSVSWYQQTPGQGLQFLFEYFSETQRNKGNFPGRFSGRQFSNSRSEMNVSTLELGDSALYLCASSLAAGANYGYTFGSGTRLTVV.

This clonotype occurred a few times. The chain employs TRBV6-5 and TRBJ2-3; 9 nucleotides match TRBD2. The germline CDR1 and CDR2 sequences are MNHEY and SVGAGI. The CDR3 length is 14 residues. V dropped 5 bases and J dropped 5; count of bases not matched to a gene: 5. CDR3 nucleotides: TGTGCCAGCAGTCATATAGCGGGAGTAGATACGCAGTATTTT. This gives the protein CASSHIAGVDTQYF.

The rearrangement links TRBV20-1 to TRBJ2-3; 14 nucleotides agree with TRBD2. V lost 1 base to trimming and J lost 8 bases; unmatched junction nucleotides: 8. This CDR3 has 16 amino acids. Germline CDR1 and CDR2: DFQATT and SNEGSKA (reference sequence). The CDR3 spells CSARGLAGGPVGTQYF. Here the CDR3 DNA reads TGCAGTGCTAGAGGACTAGCGGGAGGGCCGGTAGGTACGCAGTATTTT.

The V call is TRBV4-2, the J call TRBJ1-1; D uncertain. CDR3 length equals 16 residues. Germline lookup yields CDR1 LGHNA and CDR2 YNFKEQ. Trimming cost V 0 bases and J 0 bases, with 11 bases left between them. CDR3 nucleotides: TGTGCCAGCAGCCAAGAGAAGGTGCCCTTGAACACTGAAGCTTTCTTT. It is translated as CASSQEKVPLNTEAFF.

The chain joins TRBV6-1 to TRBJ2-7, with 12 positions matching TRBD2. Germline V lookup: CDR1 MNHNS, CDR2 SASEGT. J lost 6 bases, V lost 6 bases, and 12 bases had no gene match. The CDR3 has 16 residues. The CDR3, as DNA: TGTGCCAGCAGCTTATTGACTAGCGGGAGAGGTAGCGAGCAGTACTTC. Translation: CASSLLTSGRGSEQYF.

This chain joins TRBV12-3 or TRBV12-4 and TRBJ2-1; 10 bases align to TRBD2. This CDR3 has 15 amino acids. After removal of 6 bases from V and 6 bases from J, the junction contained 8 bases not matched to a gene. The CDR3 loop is CASSDGVAGGNEQFF. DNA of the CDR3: TGTGCCAGCAGCGACGGGGTAGCGGGGGGCAATGAGCAGTTCTTC.

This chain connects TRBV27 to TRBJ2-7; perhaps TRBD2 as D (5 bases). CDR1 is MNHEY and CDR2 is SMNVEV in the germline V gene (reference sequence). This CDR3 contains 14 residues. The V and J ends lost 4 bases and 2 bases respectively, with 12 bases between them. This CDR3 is CASSSRLPPYEQYF. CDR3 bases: TGTGCCAGCAGTTCAAGACTACCACCCTACGAGCAGTACTTC.

CDR3 sequence: CSASGDSNTGELFF. In nucleotides, the CDR3 is TGCAGTGCTAGCGGGGACTCGAACACCGGGGAGCTGTTTTTT. The genes are TRBV20-1 and TRBJ2-2; tentative D call: TRBD2 (6 bases). The CDR3 is 14 amino acids. V lost 3 bases and J lost 0, with 8 bases in between. The germline gives CDR1 DFQATT, CDR2 SNEGSKA (reference sequence).

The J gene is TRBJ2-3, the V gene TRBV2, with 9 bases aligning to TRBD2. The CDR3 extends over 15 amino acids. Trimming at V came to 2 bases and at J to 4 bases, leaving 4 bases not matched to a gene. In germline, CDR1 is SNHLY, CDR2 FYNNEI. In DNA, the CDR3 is TGTGCCAGCAGTGAATCGGCGGGGGGGTCAGATACGCAGTATTTT. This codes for CASSESAGGSDTQYF.